A single sample gave rise to the 22 T cell receptor beta chains below, sequenced in a study of tumour-infiltrating T cells in Burkitt lymphoma. Measured with immunoSEQ multiplex PCR; TCRdb has only the in-frame clones, and not every one. Of about 4,400 clones detected, around 84% appear once; the ten largest clones hold roughly 13%. Input material: tumor tissue. These receptors were collected from a human donor with diffuse large B-cell lymphoma. Some clones in this sample may be carry-over from other donors' samples.

Here the CDR3 DNA reads TGCGCCAGCAGCTTCGAGGGACAGGGCAACGAGCAGTACTTC. As protein: CASSFEGQGNEQYF. V and J are TRBV5-1 and TRBJ2-7, with 9 positions matching TRBD1. The V gene's germline CDR1 is SGHRS and CDR2 YFSETQ. CDR3 length equals 14 residues. V shed 2 bases, J shed 5 bases, and the junction held 5 bases outside the gene matches.

CDR3 coding DNA: TGTGCCAGCAGCGCCTTCGGGGGTTCAACTGAAGCTTTCTTT. Translation: CASSAFGGSTEAFF. The rearrangement joins TRBV9 to TRBJ1-1; maybe TRBD1 (5 bases). Per germline, CDR1 SGDLS and CDR2 YYNGEE. The V end was cut by 3 bases, the J end by 5 bases, with 14 bases between. This CDR3 has 14 residues.

The chain links TRBV10-3 to TRBJ1-5; no clear D. Trimming removed 3 bases at V and 6 bases at J, with 12 bases between. Germline assignment: CDR1 ENHRY and CDR2 SYGVKD. This CDR3 region has 14 residues. CDR3 region: CAISDSIGSQPQHF. DNA of the CDR3: TGTGCCATCAGTGACTCGATCGGGAGTCAGCCCCAGCATTTT.

V and J are TRBV11-2 and TRBJ2-1; 9 bases are shared with TRBD2. V lost 5 bases, J lost 7 bases, and 18 bases stayed unmatched. The germline gives CDR1 SGHAT, CDR2 FQNNGV. CDR3 length equals 18 residues. In DNA form, the CDR3 reads TGTGCCAGCAGCCCCGGGACTAGCTTACTCCTGATAGGGAATGAGCAGTTCTTC. Protein product: CASSPGTSLLLIGNEQFF.

The chain has TRBV19 and TRBJ2-7, with D unresolved. Germline assignment: CDR1 LNHDA and CDR2 SQIVND (reference sequence). The CDR3 is 15 residues long. Trimming shortened V by 2 bases and J by 1 base, and 12 bases separated the two germline ends. CDR3 nucleotides: TGTGCCAGTAGTATACCGGGCGGAAAATCCTACGAGCAGTACTTC. Translation gives CASSIPGGKSYEQYF.

The rearrangement joins TRBV7-9 to TRBJ2-1; TRBD1 aligns across 7 bases. The CDR3 length is 15 residues. Germline CDR1 is SEHNR and CDR2 is FQNEAQ (reference sequence). V was clipped by 6 bases and J by 7 bases; unmatched bases: 12. CDR3 in amino acids: CASRPAAGGFNEQFF. Written as DNA, the CDR3 is TGTGCCAGCAGGCCAGCGGCAGGGGGATTTAATGAGCAGTTCTTC.

The chain links TRBV6-5 to TRBJ1-1; D gene uncertain. CDR3 length equals 15 residues. CDR1 MNHEY and CDR2 SVGAGI come from the germline V gene. V shed 5 bases and J shed 1 base, with 14 bases lying between them. This chain's CDR3 is CASSRLRAPNTEAFF. CDR3 coding DNA: TGTGCCAGCAGTAGACTTCGGGCCCCGAACACTGAAGCTTTCTTT.

This chain links TRBV18 with TRBJ1-6, with D unresolved. The CDR3 length is 13 residues. The germline V and J ends were trimmed by 2 bases and 11 bases, with 10 bases remaining between them. The V gene's germline CDR1 is KGHSH and CDR2 LQKENI. The CDR3 sequence is CASSPDKVAPLHF. The DNA of the CDR3 is TGTGCCAGCTCACCAGATAAAGTAGCACCCCTCCACTTT.

The chain has TRBV9 and TRBJ2-1; TRBD2 aligns across 8 bases. CDR1 and CDR2 from the germline V gene are SGDLS and YYNGEE. The CDR3 is made up of 18 amino acids. J was trimmed by 5 bases and V by 0 bases; bases with no gene match: 13. CDR3 nucleotide sequence: TGTGCCAGCAGCGTAGAAACTAGCGGTTCCCTCGGGAACAATGAGCAGTTCTTC. As protein: CASSVETSGSLGNNEQFF. Looking up the rest from reference TRBV9 and TRBJ2-1 gives the full variable domain: DSGVTQTPKHLITATGQRVTLRCSPRSGDLSVYWYQQSLDQGLQFLIQYYNGEERAKGNILERFSAQQFPDLHSELNLSSLELGDSALYFCASSVETSGSLGNNEQFFGPGTRLTVL.

The rearrangement links TRBV7-9 to TRBJ2-2; 14 bases are a match to TRBD2. This CDR3 contains 17 residues. The germline V gene has CDR1 SEHNR and CDR2 FQNEAQ (reference sequence). V was clipped by 5 bases and J by 8 bases; unmatched bases: 10. CDR3 nucleotides: TGTGCCAGCAGCACCTCCGGGACTAGCGGGAGCGGGGGGGAGCTGTTTTTT. Translation gives CASSTSGTSGSGGELFF.

This rearrangement joins TRBV9 to TRBJ1-2; D is undetermined. The V gene lost 4 bases and the J gene lost 4 bases, with 17 bases spanning the gap. The CDR3 spans 15 residues. Germline V gene sequence: CDR1 SGDLS, CDR2 YYNGEE. CDR3 bases: TGTGCCAGCAGCCTCGAAGACTCCCCAGTCTATGGCTACACCTTC. Translation gives CASSLEDSPVYGYTF. The full variable domain, completed using reference TRBV9 and TRBJ1-2, is DSGVTQTPKHLITATGQRVTLRCSPRSGDLSVYWYQQSLDQGLQFLIQYYNGEERAKGNILERFSAQQFPDLHSELNLSSLELGDSALYFCASSLEDSPVYGYTFGSGTRLTVV.

This sequence joins TRBV18 and TRBJ2-3; no reliable D call. The length of the CDR3 is 13 residues. Germline-derived CDR1 and CDR2 are KGHSH and LQKENI. V dropped 8 bases and J dropped 6 bases, with 15 bases sitting between them. Here the CDR3 reads CASLLRVTDTQYF. The DNA of the CDR3 is TGTGCCAGCCTACTTCGGGTTACGGATACGCAGTATTTT. Looking up the rest from reference TRBV18 and TRBJ2-3 gives the full variable domain: NAGVMQNPRHLVRRRGQEARLRCSPMKGHSHVYWYRQLPEEGLKFMVYLQKENIIDESGMPKERFSAEFPKEGPSILRIQQVVRGDSAAYFCASLLRVTDTQYFGPGTRLTVL.

With regard to this clone: At one of its ends the junction is not consistent with the germline gene, which may arise from a read error. V gene TRBV5-1 combines with J gene TRBJ2-7; the D gene is possibly TRBD2 (5 bases). Germline V gene sequence: CDR1 SGHRS, CDR2 YFSETQ. This CDR3 is 14 amino acids long. DNA for the CDR3: TGCGCCAACAGCTTGGAGGCAGGACGTTGGGAGCAGTACTTC. It is translated as CANSLEAGRWEQYF.

V and J are TRBV27 and TRBJ1-1, with D possibly being TRBD1 (5 bases). CDR1 MNHEY and CDR2 SMNVEV come from the germline V gene (reference sequence). V was clipped by 6 bases and J by 11 bases, with 19 bases between them. The CDR3 covers 13 residues. This chain's CDR3 is CASRTYQGAEAFF. CDR3 in DNA: TGTGCCAGCAGGACCTACCAAGGGGCAGAGGCTTTCTTT.

The chain uses TRBV5-1 and TRBJ1-1; D gene uncertain. The germline V gene has CDR1 SGHRS and CDR2 YFSETQ. The V gene lost 4 bases and the J gene lost 3 bases, with 13 bases spanning the gap. CDR3 length: 14 amino acids. CDR3: CASSPRFGDTEAFF. The CDR3, as DNA: TGCGCCAGCAGCCCCCGTTTCGGTGACACTGAAGCTTTCTTT.

This chain connects TRBV6-5 to TRBJ2-3, with TRBD2 identical over 8 bases. The CDR3 spans 16 residues. V gave up 4 bases and J gave up 5 bases; unmatched junction bases: 11. The germline V gene encodes CDR1 MNHEY and CDR2 SVGAGI. The CDR3 sequence: CASSSGGAGRKDTQYF. The CDR3 DNA is TGTGCCAGCAGTTCCGGGGGGGCTGGTAGGAAAGATACGCAGTATTTT.

The chain is built from TRBV2 and TRBJ1-2; D is uncertain. Germline lookup yields CDR1 SNHLY and CDR2 FYNNEI. The V end was cut by 3 bases, the J end by 8 bases, with 10 bases between. This CDR3 is 12 amino acids long. DNA for the CDR3: TGTGCCAGCAGTGAGCGGCAGCAAGGCTACACCTTC. Translating it yields CASSERQQGYTF.

The chain couples TRBV5-6 to TRBJ1-1; TRBD1 might be the D (5 bases). The V end was cut by 2 bases, the J end by 5 bases, with 16 bases between. The CDR3 is 15 amino acids. Germline-derived CDR1 and CDR2 are SGHDT and YYEEEE. This CDR3 is CASSFNSGGETEAFF. In DNA form, the CDR3 reads TGTGCCAGCAGCTTTAATTCCGGGGGGGAGACTGAAGCTTTCTTT.

This clone was seen only a few times. The chain uses TRBV19 and TRBJ2-7, with TRBD2 as a possible D gene (5 bases). From germline, CDR1 is LNHDA and CDR2 SQIVND (reference sequence). V was cut by 6 bases and J by 3 bases, with 18 bases left in between. The CDR3 extends over 15 amino acids. Here the CDR3 DNA reads TGTGCCAGTAGCCCCACACTAGACTATAACTACGAGCAGTACTTC. Protein: CASSPTLDYNYEQYF.

J is TRBJ2-7 and V is TRBV28; D perhaps matches TRBD1 (5 bases). The CDR3 has 14 residues. The V end was cut by 3 bases, the J end by 2 bases, with 11 bases between. From germline, CDR1 is MDHEN and CDR2 SYDVKM. The CDR3 sequence is CASSFQQGTYEQYF. CDR3 sequence (DNA): TGTGCCAGCAGTTTCCAGCAGGGTACCTACGAGCAGTACTTC.

The chain employs TRBV9 and TRBJ2-3; 10 positions agree with TRBD2. Germline V CDR1 and CDR2: SGDLS, YYNGEE. The CDR3 runs 15 residues. V was clipped by 6 bases and J by 4 bases; unmatched bases: 8. DNA for the CDR3: TGTGCCAGCAACGACGGGACTAGCGACGCAGATACGCAGTATTTT. As protein: CASNDGTSDADTQYF.

The rearrangement links TRBV7-9 to TRBJ1-1; the D gene is possibly TRBD1 (5 bases). This CDR3 has 15 amino acids. The V and J ends lost 0 bases and 0 bases respectively, with 8 bases between them. Germline CDR1 and CDR2: SEHNR and FQNEAQ (reference sequence). Here the CDR3 reads CASSLAGGMNTEAFF. CDR3 in DNA: TGTGCCAGCAGCTTAGCGGGGGGAATGAACACTGAAGCTTTCTTT.